The 5 T cell receptor beta chains reported below all come from one sample, sequenced in a study of T cells in tumors after PD-1 blockade. The method was immunoSEQ multiplex PCR; TCRdb's version includes in-frame clones alone and lacks a portion of them. The table includes fewer than 50,000 clones, approximately 81% detected once. Sequenced here: PBMCs, sampled before anti-PD-1 treatment. The receptor source for this set is a human donor with basal cell carcinoma.

This chain connects TRBV7-9 to TRBJ2-7, with 7 bases fitting TRBD2. The CDR3 contains 15 residues. The germline V gene encodes CDR1 SEHNR and CDR2 FQNEAQ (reference sequence). The junction had 13 bases not matched to a gene; V was cut back by 4 bases and J by 7 bases. The CDR3 region has the DNA TGTGCCAGCAGCTCCCCGGGCTTCTTGGGGGGGGAGCAGTACTTC. It translates to CASSSPGFLGGEQYF.

This chain uses TRBV3-1 (or the pseudogene TRBV3-2) with TRBJ2-2; 8 positions agree with TRBD2. The J segment lost 4 bases and the V segment lost 4 bases, leaving 11 bases of the junction unmatched. The CDR3 sequence is 17 residues long. Germline CDR1 LGHDT, CDR2 YNNKEL (reference sequence). The CDR3 region is CASSPEALAAITGELFF. The CDR3 coding sequence is TGTGCCAGCAGCCCCGAGGCACTAGCGGCTATCACCGGGGAGCTGTTTTTT.

The chain combines TRBV6-2 or TRBV6-3 with TRBJ2-6; tentatively, D is TRBD2 (5 bases). CDR1 is MNHEY, CDR2 SVGEGT, per germline. Trimming removed 2 bases from V and 1 base from J, with 9 bases in between. The CDR3 contains 16 residues. This CDR3 reads CASSYPSGSGANVLTF. The DNA for the CDR3 is TGTGCCAGCAGTTACCCCTCGGGGTCTGGGGCCAACGTCCTGACTTTC.

The V and J genes are TRBV30 and TRBJ2-6; D is possibly TRBD1 (6 bases). Germline V gives CDR1 GTSNPN, CDR2 SVGIG (reference sequence). V shed 5 bases and J shed 2 bases, with 16 bases lying between them. The CDR3 length is 16 residues. The CDR3 here is CAWSGTKSTGANVLTF. The CDR3 DNA is TGTGCCTGGTCCGGGACAAAGAGTACTGGGGCCAACGTCCTGACTTTC.

The chain employs TRBV7-9 and TRBJ2-3; weak D call: TRBD2 (5 bases). The V gene's germline CDR1 is SEHNR and CDR2 FQNEAQ (reference sequence). Trimming left V 1 base short and J 2 bases short, with 22 bases between. The CDR3 extends over 19 amino acids. CDR3 protein: CASSLGLEGIRYHTDTQYF. Here the CDR3 DNA reads TGTGCCAGCAGCTTAGGTCTAGAGGGAATAAGGTACCACACAGATACGCAGTATTTT. The variable domain in full, completed from reference TRBV7-9 and TRBJ2-3, reads DTGVSQNPRHKITKRGQNVTFRCDPISEHNRLYWYRQTLGQGPEFLTYFQNEAQLEKSRLLSDRFSAERPKGSFSTLEIQRTEQGDSAMYLCASSLGLEGIRYHTDTQYFGPGTRLTVL.